This record concerns one T cell receptor beta chain sequence. Some clones are missing from TCRdb's copy, which holds only in-frame ones; the method was immunoSEQ multiplex PCR. This repertoire shows about 190,000 clones, roughly 73% found once; its top ten account for about 2.8%. The data are from a study of blood T cell repertoires in COVID-19. The CDR3 runs 11 residues. Germline CDR1 reads MNHEY; CDR2 reads SVGAGI. Trimming shortened V by 5 bases and J by 4 bases, and 5 bases separated the two germline ends. This receptor was taken from a woman aged 80 or older with active or convalescent COVID-19. Sequencing input: peripheral blood. V and J are TRBV6-5 and TRBJ2-5; D is uncertain. The CDR3 here is CASSLGETQYF. CDR3 sequence (DNA): TGTGCCAGCAGTCTCGGAGAGACCCAGTACTTC.